This T cell receptor beta chain originates from a study of T cell repertoires in cytomegalovirus infection. Study information: Based on public TCR beta signatures, there were indications of CMV infection and of a matching HLA type.

The V gene's germline CDR1 is MNHEY and CDR2 SMNVEV (reference sequence). The CDR3 sequence is 15 residues long. Trimming removed 0 bases from V and 5 bases from J; junction bases left unmatched: 7. TCRdb recomputed calls from the reads with MiXCR, one row per CDR3 protein. This sample has approximately 550,000 distinct CDR3 sequences; 16% occur once, and the top ten carry roughly a quarter. This clonotype was recorded many times. The antigen is not known. Notes on the study in general: Dominating the ex vivo response were HLA-C-restricted CMV-specific TCR beta clonotypes. Carriers of CMV plus the relevant HLA were identified by cumulative public TCR beta family frequency.

The sequence was obtained from a human donor in good health (CMV status not recorded). Some clones in this sample may be carry-over from other donors' samples. Material for sequencing was CD8+ T cells from PBMCs. The rearrangement links TRBV27 to TRBJ2-7, with 7 positions matching TRBD2. The CDR3 nucleotides read TGTGCCAGCAGTTTATCGGGGGGGAGCGTCCACGAGCAGTACTTC. This codes for CASSLSGGSVHEQYF.